This TCR beta chain was retrieved from a study of T cell responses to AZD1222 COVID-19 vaccine. Whole-study results and caveats: Only a handful of AZD1222 recipients, six or seven in all, had baseline seropositivity. Repertoire sampling was restricted to post-peak T cell response timepoints. Recipients of two AZD1222 doses showed rising Spike-specific TCR breadth and depth. Researchers report vaccine-associated CD4 TCRs spanning spike, with dominance at 160-218 and 743-854.

TCRdb's copy holds only in-frame clones and misses some; the assay was immunoSEQ multiplex PCR. This sample has 130,000 to 150,000 clones, with 80% to 95% found just once. Trimming cost V 10 bases and J 5 bases; bases outside gene matches: 9. The germline V gene encodes CDR1 SGHVS and CDR2 FQNEAQ. This CDR3 comprises 14 residues. Turning to this clone: Antigen: not known.

The material sequenced was peripheral blood, taken on day 0 of MenACWY control vaccination. The origin of this receptor is an adult in good health. The rearrangement uses TRBV7-8 and TRBJ2-1; 9 positions agree with TRBD1. The CDR3 here is CATMRDRANNEQFF. The DNA of the CDR3 is TGTGCCACCATGCGGGACAGGGCGAACAATGAGCAGTTCTTC.